This T cell receptor beta chain was profiled in a study of blood T cell repertoires in COVID-19. On the study more broadly: COVID-19 samples, acute and convalescent, were from the United States, Italy and Spain. Sample material is recorded as cDNA or gDNA derived from T cells, B-cell-depleted T cells, or PBMCs.

The CDR3 has 17 residues. Losses at the gene ends were 0 bases for V and 0 bases for J; bases not matched to a gene: 5. Germline assignment: CDR1 SGHRS and CDR2 YFSETQ. Original processing notes: How many nucleated cells were present was estimated from reference gene primer amplification. The repertoire was sequenced with immunoSEQ multiplex PCR; TCRdb's copy has only in-frame clones and lacks some. D and trimming come from the DNA, and the V and J calls and clone size come from that table. The profile covers 65,000 to 70,000 clones, with 65% to 85% appearing a single time and around 4.1% taken by the ten largest.

The clonotype was recovered from a woman aged 60-75 years with acute or convalescent COVID-19. This chain connects TRBV5-1 to TRBJ2-2, with 7 bases matching TRBD2. The sequenced sample was peripheral blood. CDR3 sequence reads: CASSLAGGRPNTGELFF. DNA of the CDR3: TGCGCCAGCAGCTTGGCGGGGGGACGGCCGAACACCGGGGAGCTGTTTTTT. Complete variable domain (other parts from reference TRBV5-1 and TRBJ2-2): KAGVTQTPRYLIKTRGQQVTLSCSPISGHRSVSWYQQTPGQGLQFLFEYFSETQRNKGNFPGRFSGRQFSNSRSEMNVSTLELGDSALYLCASSLAGGRPNTGELFFGEGSRLTVL.